These T cell receptor beta chains were read from a single sample in a study of T cell responses to AZD1222 COVID-19 vaccine. Clones were sequenced by immunoSEQ multiplex PCR, and TCRdb holds only the in-frame ones, with some missing. Here the sample spans a few hundred thousand clones, 90% to 95% being singletons. The sequences come from peripheral blood, collected on day 0 of AZD1222 vaccination. The receptor set was obtained from an adult in good health. The CDR3 runs from the conserved cysteine through the conserved F or W. Each record gives: D gene, clone size, J gene, V gene, CDR3 DNA, CDR3 protein. A D gene is named only where the DNA matches it firmly. Clone size is not always given. Where it is, it says once, few, many or a class for expanded clones.

>TRBD2|once|TRBJ2-3|TRBV28
TGTGCCAGCAGTCCCTATGGACTAGCGGGGGGCACAGATACGCAGTATTTT
CASSPYGLAGGTDTQYF
>NA|once|TRBJ2-1|TRBV7-8
TGTGCCAGCAGCCCCGGTGGTACCTACAATGAGCAGTTCTTC
CASSPGGTYNEQFF
>TRBD1|NA|TRBJ1-4|TRBV28
TGTGCCAGCAGTTTGGGACAGGAGAGGAAACTGTTTTTT
CASSLGQERKLFF
>TRBD1|NA|TRBJ1-1|TRBV5-4
TGTGCCAGCAGCTCGGGGGGCGGACAGGGGGCTATAGCTGAAGCTTTCTTT
CASSSGGGQGAIAEAFF
>NA|NA|TRBJ1-5|TRBV4-3
TGCGCCAGCAGCCAAGAGAGGGGAAAACAGCCCCAGCATTTT
CASSQERGKQPQHF
>NA|few|TRBJ2-7|TRBV9
TGTGCCAGCAGCGTAGATCCAGGGTCGTACGAGCAGTACTTC
CASSVDPGSYEQYF
>TRBD1|NA|TRBJ2-7|TRBV7-9
TGTGCCAGCAGCGTGGACAGGGCCTACGAGCAGTACTTC
CASSVDRAYEQYF
>NA|NA|TRBJ1-5|TRBV7-6
TGTGCCAGCAGCTTGGGGGGCGATCAGCCCCAGCATTTT
CASSLGGDQPQHF
>NA|NA|TRBJ2-7|TRBV11-1
TGTGCCAGCAGCTTAGTGGGCCTCTCCTACGAGCAGTACTTC
CASSLVGLSYEQYF
>NA|NA|TRBJ2-4|TRBV5-6
TGTGCCAGCAGCTGGGCAGCGACCAAAAACATTCAGTACTTC
CASSWAATKNIQYF
>NA|NA|TRBJ1-1|TRBV11-2
TGTGCCAGCAGCCTGACAGGAAACATGAACACTGAAGCTTTCTTT
CASSLTGNMNTEAFF
>NA|NA|TRBJ2-2|TRBV24-1
TGTGCCACCAGTGTCGATACCGGGGAGCTGTTTTTT
CATSVDTGELFF
>NA|NA|TRBJ1-2|TRBV3-1/TRBV3-2
TGTGCCAGCAGCCAAGACTGGGGCGGGTATGGCTACACCTTC
CASSQDWGGYGYTF
>TRBD1|NA|TRBJ1-2|TRBV29-1
TGCAGCGTTGAAGCGGTACAGGGGGGGAGCTATGGCTACACCTTC
CSVEAVQGGSYGYTF
>TRBD1|NA|TRBJ1-2|TRBV3-1/TRBV3-2
TGTGCCAGCAGCCAAGAGGACAGGGTCCGAGGCTACACCTTC
CASSQEDRVRGYTF
>TRBD2|NA|TRBJ2-1|TRBV28
TGTGCCAGCAGTTTAGCGGGGGGCTCCTACAATGAGCAGTTCTTC
CASSLAGGSYNEQFF
>NA|NA|TRBJ1-1|TRBV5-8
TGTGCCAGCAGCTTGGTTTCGGAAGCTTTCTTT
CASSLVSEAFF
>NA|NA|TRBJ2-2|TRBV19
TGTGCCAGTAGTATTCACGGTGGGGGGACCGGGGAGCTGTTTTTT
CASSIHGGGTGELFF
>TRBD2|NA|TRBJ2-1|TRBV10-3
TGTGCCATCAGGCTAGCGGACCAATCCTACAATGAGCAGTTCTTC
CAIRLADQSYNEQFF
>NA|NA|TRBJ2-1|TRBV27
TGTGCCAGCAGTTCCGGGGTTTACAATGAGCAGTTCTTC
CASSSGVYNEQFF
>NA|NA|TRBJ2-6|TRBV15
TGTGCCACCAGCAGAGGGGAGGCTGGGGCCAACGTCCTGACTTTC
CATSRGEAGANVLTF
>NA|NA|TRBJ1-4|TRBV5-6
TGTGCCAGCACCGCAGGGTTCGAAAAACTGTTTTTT
CASTAGFEKLFF
>NA|NA|TRBJ2-5|TRBV5-1
TGCGCCAGCAGCTTGGAGGTGGTCCAAGAGACCCAGTACTTC
CASSLEVVQETQYF
>NA|NA|TRBJ2-1|TRBV10-3
TGTGCCACTAATGCTCAGGGCAATGAGCAGTTCTTC
CATNAQGNEQFF
>NA|once|TRBJ2-7|TRBV28
TGTGCCAGCAGATTGGGACCGGCCTACGAGCAGTACTTC
CASRLGPAYEQYF
>NA|NA|TRBJ1-2|TRBV28
TGTGCCAGCACTCGTTCCGGGAGCTATGGCTACACCTTC
CASTRSGSYGYTF
>TRBD1|few|TRBJ1-1|TRBV6-2/TRBV6-3
TGTGCCAGCAGCCTGACAGGGGTAAGGATGAACACTGAAGCTTTCTTT
CASSLTGVRMNTEAFF
>TRBD2|NA|TRBJ2-3|TRBV10-2
TGCGCCAGCAGCGCGGGACTAGCTAGCACAGATACGCAGTATTTT
CASSAGLASTDTQYF
>NA|NA|TRBJ1-1|TRBV5-1
TGCGCCAGCAGCTTGGGGCCGGGACGGCCGAACACTGAAGCTTTCTTT
CASSLGPGRPNTEAFF
>NA|NA|TRBJ2-3|TRBV12-3/TRBV12-4
TGTGCCAGCAGTTTTGCTATCACAGATACGCAGTATTTT
CASSFAITDTQYF
>TRBD2|NA|TRBJ2-7|TRBV28
TGTGCCAGCAGTCGACTAGCGGGGGGATACTACGAGCAGTACTTC
CASSRLAGGYYEQYF
>NA|NA|TRBJ1-1|TRBV11-3
TGTGCCAGCAGCTTATGGAGGAACACTGAAGCTTTCTTT
CASSLWRNTEAFF
>NA|NA|TRBJ1-1|TRBV7-3
TGTGCCAGCAGCTTAGCGGGGGGCGATAGGACTGAAGCTTTCTTT
CASSLAGGDRTEAFF
>NA|NA|TRBJ2-5|TRBV2
TGTGCCAGCAGTGATCACCGAGGGTTGCAGACCCAGTACTTC
CASSDHRGLQTQYF
>TRBD1|NA|TRBJ2-7|TRBV5-1
TGCGCCAGCAGCTCGAGGACAGGGGGGTCTTACGGACACTCCTACGAGCAGTACTTC
CASSSRTGGSYGHSYEQYF
>NA|NA|TRBJ1-4|TRBV10-3
TGTGCCATCAGTGACGACAGGAGTAATGAAAAACTGTTTTTT
CAISDDRSNEKLFF
>NA|NA|TRBJ1-5|TRBV28
TGTGCCAGCAGTTCGATTGGTAGTCAGCCCCAGCATTTT
CASSSIGSQPQHF
>NA|NA|TRBJ2-5|TRBV28
TGTGCCAGCAGGGTGACAGGCCCCCAAGAGACCCAGTACTTC
CASRVTGPQETQYF
>NA|few|TRBJ2-7|TRBV15
TGTGCCACCAGCAGAGATGTGGCGTCCTACGAGCAGTACTTC
CATSRDVASYEQYF
>TRBD2|NA|TRBJ2-7|TRBV6-5
TGTGCCAGCAGCAACTTAGCGGGGGGTTTTGAGCAGTACTTC
CASSNLAGGFEQYF
>TRBD2|NA|TRBJ2-3|TRBV18
TGTGCCAGCTCACCTTTCGGCTTACTAGCGGGGTTCACAGATACGCAGTATTTT
CASSPFGLLAGFTDTQYF
>TRBD1|NA|TRBJ2-3|TRBV18
TGTGCCAGCTCAGTACAGGGGGCCCGCACAGATACGCAGTATTTT
CASSVQGARTDTQYF
>NA|NA|TRBJ1-3|TRBV9
TGTGCCAGCAGCGTAGCCTCTGGAAACACCATATATTTT
CASSVASGNTIYF
>NA|NA|TRBJ1-4|TRBV2
TGTGCCAGCCGACGGGACGGAAATAATGAAAAACTGTTTTTT
CASRRDGNNEKLFF